Following are 3 T cell receptor beta chains from one sample sequenced in a study of vaccination effects on CD4 cells after COVID-19. Their cognate antigens are unknown. CD4+ T cells specific for antigen were expanded with viral peptide pools by the ViraFEST assay before sequencing. Isolation of CD4+ T cells took place after 10 days of culture. Every participant took two doses of the BNT162b2 or mRNA-1273 vaccine. Here immunoSEQ multiplex PCR was the method, and the copy in TCRdb shows in-frame clones only, minus some. The sample includes more than 65,000 clones, about 80% of them seen just once. Sequences were derived from CD4+ T cells from PBMCs cultured with HCoV-229E spike peptides, sampled after COVID-19 vaccination. These receptor sequences come from a human donor who received a COVID-19 vaccine.

The V call is TRBV30, the J call TRBJ1-1, with D perhaps matching TRBD1 (5 bases). V shed 3 bases and J shed 5 bases, with 7 bases lying between them. Germline V lookup: CDR1 GTSNPN, CDR2 SVGIG (reference sequence). This CDR3 has 11 residues. The CDR3 loop reads CAWRGRTEAFF. The CDR3 bases are TGTGCCTGGAGGGGGCGGACTGAAGCTTTCTTT.

This sequence joins TRBV7-3 and TRBJ2-2; 9 bases fit TRBD2. Germline CDR1 and CDR2: SGHTA and FQGTGA. This CDR3 comprises 18 residues. J was trimmed by 10 bases and V by 1 base; bases with no gene match: 16. The CDR3 bases are TGTGCCAGCAGCTTAAGGCCGACAGCCTCTAGCGGGGTTGCGGAGCTGTTTTTT. Protein sequence: CASSLRPTASSGVAELFF.

The CDR3, as DNA: TGTGCCAGCAGCTTAGGGGGTACCCAAAACATTCAGTACTTC. Translated, it gives CASSLGGTQNIQYF. The chain links TRBV7-2 to TRBJ2-4; D is undetermined. V was shortened by 1 base and J by 5 bases, with 9 bases between the two germline ends. This CDR3 region has 14 residues. The V gene's germline CDR1 is SGHTA and CDR2 FQGNSA.